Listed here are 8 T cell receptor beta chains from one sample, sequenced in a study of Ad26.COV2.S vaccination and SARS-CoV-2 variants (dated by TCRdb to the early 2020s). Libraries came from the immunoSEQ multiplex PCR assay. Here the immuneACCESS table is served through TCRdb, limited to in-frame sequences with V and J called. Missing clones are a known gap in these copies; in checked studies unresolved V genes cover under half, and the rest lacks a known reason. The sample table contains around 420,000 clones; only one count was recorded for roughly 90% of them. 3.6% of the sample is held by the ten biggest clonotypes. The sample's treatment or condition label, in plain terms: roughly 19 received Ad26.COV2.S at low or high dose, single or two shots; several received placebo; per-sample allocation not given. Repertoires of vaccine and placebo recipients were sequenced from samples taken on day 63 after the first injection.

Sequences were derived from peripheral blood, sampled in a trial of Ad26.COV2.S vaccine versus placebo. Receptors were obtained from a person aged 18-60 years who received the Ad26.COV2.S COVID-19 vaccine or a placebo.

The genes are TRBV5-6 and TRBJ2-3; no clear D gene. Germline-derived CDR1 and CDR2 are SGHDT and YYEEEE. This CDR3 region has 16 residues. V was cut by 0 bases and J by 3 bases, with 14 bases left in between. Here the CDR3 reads CASSLEATRSTDTQYF. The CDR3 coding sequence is TGTGCCAGCAGCTTGGAAGCCACGAGAAGTACAGATACGCAGTATTTT.

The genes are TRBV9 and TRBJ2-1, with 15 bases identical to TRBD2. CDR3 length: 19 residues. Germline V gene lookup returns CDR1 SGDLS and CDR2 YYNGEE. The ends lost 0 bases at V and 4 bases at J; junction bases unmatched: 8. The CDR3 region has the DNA TGTGCCAGCAGCGTAGGTCCGGGACTAGCGGGGGGACGATACAATGAGCAGTTCTTC. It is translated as CASSVGPGLAGGRYNEQFF.

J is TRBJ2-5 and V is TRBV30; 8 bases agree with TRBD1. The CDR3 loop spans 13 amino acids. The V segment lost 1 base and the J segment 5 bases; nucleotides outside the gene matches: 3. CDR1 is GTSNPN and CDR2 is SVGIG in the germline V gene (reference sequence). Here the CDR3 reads CAWSGGQGETQYF. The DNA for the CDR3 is TGTGCCTGGAGTGGCGGACAGGGCGAGACCCAGTACTTC.

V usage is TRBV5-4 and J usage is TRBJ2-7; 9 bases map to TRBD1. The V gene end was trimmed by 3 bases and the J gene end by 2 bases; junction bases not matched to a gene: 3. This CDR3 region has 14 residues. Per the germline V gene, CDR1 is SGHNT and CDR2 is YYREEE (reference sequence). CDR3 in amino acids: CASSWGQGTYEQYF. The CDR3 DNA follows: TGTGCCAGCAGCTGGGGACAGGGAACCTACGAGCAGTACTTC.

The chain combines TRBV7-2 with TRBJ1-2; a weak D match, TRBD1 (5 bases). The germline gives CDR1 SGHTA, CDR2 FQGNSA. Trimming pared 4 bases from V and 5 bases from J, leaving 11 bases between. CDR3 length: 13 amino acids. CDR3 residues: CASSWGSVYGYTF. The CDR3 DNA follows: TGTGCCAGCAGCTGGGGGTCAGTGTATGGCTACACCTTC.

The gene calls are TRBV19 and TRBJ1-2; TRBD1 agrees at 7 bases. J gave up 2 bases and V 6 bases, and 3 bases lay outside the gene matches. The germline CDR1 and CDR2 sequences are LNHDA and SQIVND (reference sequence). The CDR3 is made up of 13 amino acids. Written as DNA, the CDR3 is TGTGCCAGTAGGGACAGGCAAAACTATGGCTACACCTTC. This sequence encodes CASRDRQNYGYTF.

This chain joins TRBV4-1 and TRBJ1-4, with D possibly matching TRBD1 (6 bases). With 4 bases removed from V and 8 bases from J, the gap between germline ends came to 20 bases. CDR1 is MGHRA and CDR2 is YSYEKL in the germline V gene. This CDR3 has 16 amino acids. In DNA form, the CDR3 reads TGCGCCAGCAGCCCGAGTCCCCAGGGGCTACTGGAAAAACTGTTTTTT. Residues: CASSPSPQGLLEKLFF.

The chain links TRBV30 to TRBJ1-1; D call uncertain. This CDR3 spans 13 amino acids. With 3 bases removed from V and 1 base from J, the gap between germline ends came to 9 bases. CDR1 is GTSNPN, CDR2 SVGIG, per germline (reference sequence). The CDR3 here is CAWRSGKNTEAFF. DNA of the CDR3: TGTGCCTGGAGGTCGGGTAAGAACACTGAAGCTTTCTTT.